The clone carrying this TCR beta chain was seen at least ten times. Its antigen is not known. These data originate in a study of post-analysis software for immune sequencing data. Findings and caveats of the study: Compared against controls, patients with multiple sclerosis displayed significantly lower normalized Chao1 diversity. Compared with controls, patients had more of about 5 TRBV segments, including TRBV5-6, TRBV5-1 and TRBV20-1. Samples from one preparation batch, clustered by F measure, grouped strongly together.

Libraries were made from TCR beta cDNA, and they carried unique molecular identifiers. Input of about 0.9 to 10 million T cells yielded a few hundred thousand cDNA molecules. One entry per CDR3 protein results from TCRdb running MiXCR on the PCR reads. The repertoire holds fewer than 550,000 distinct CDR3 sequences, with roughly 34% as singletons. Germline V gene data show CDR1 as SQVTM and CDR2 as ANQGSEA. This CDR3 has 16 amino acids. The ends lost 4 bases at V and 4 bases at J; junction bases unmatched: 6. The sequencing input was blood. The origin of this receptor is a girl aged 2-17 years with multiple sclerosis. This chain connects TRBV29-1 to TRBJ2-6; 11 bases match TRBD1. The CDR3 protein is CSVARDRGAGANVLTF. The CDR3 DNA follows: TGCAGCGTTGCCCGGGACAGGGGGGCAGGGGCCAACGTCCTGACTTTC.